This T cell receptor beta chain was sequenced for a study of CD8 T cells in Susac syndrome. The CDR3 spans 16 residues. Germline CDR1 reads MNHEY; CDR2 reads SVGAGI. Trimming pared 2 bases from V and 7 bases from J, leaving 20 bases between. Reverse transcription used about 0.45 to 1 ug RNA and random hexamers. TCRdb called the immunoSEQ multiplex PCR reads again in MiXCR, with one record for every CDR3 protein. The sample includes some 180,000 distinct CDR3 sequences, roughly 91% of them seen just once. Findings and limits, study-wide: An acknowledgment was made by the study that its TCR sequencing and HLA analysis involved relatively few individuals.

As regards this clonotype: As yet, its antigen is unknown.

Recently defined diagnostic criteria classed the Susac syndrome patients as definite or probable. The rearrangement links TRBV6-5 to TRBJ1-2, with D possibly TRBD1 on 6 matching bases. The sequence was obtained from a human donor with Susac syndrome. Specimen: CD4+ T cells from PBMCs. As DNA, the CDR3 is TGTGCCAGCAGTTACGATCCCGCGGACAGTTCTGGTGGCTACACCTTC. This gives the protein CASSYDPADSSGGYTF.